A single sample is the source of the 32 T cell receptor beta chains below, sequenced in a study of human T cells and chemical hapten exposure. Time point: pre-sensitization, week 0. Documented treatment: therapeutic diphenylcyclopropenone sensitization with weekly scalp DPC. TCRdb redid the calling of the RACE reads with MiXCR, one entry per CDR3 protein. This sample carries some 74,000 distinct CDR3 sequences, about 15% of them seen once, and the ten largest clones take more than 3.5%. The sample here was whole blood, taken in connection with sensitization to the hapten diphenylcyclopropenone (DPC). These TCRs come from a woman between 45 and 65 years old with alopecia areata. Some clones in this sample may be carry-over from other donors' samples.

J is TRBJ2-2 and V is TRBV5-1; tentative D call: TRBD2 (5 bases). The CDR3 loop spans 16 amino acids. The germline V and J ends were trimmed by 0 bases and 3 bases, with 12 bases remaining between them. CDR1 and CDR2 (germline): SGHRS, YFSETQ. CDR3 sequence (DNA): TGCGCCAGCAGCTTGGCCCAGCGGTCTGACACCGGGGAGCTGTTTTTT. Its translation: CASSLAQRSDTGELFF.

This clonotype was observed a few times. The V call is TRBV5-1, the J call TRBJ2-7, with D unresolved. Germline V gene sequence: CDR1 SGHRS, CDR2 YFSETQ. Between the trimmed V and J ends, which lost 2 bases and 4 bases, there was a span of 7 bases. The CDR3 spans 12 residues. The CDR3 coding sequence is TGCGCCAGCAGCTTCGACTCTTACGAGCAGTACTTC. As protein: CASSFDSYEQYF.

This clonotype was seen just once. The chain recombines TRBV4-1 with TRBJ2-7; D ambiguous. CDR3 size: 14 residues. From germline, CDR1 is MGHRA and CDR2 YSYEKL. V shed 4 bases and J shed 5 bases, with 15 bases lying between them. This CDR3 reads CASSPTPFGDEQYF. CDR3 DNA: TGCGCCAGCAGCCCTACCCCATTTGGGGACGAGCAGTACTTC.

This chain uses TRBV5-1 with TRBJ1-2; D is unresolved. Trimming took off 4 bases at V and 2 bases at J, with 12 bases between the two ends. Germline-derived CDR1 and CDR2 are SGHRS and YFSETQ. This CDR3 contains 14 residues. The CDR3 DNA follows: TGCGCCAGCAGCGCCAGGACGGCGAACTATGGCTACACCTTC. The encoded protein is CASSARTANYGYTF.

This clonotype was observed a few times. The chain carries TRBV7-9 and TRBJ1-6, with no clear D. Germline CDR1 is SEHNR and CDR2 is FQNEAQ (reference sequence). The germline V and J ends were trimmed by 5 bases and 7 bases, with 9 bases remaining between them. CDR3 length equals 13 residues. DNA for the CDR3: TGTGCCAGCAGCAGAGGCGGAAATTCACCCCTCCACTTT. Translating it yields CASSRGGNSPLHF. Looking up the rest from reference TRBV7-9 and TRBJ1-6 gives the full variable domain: DTGVSQNPRHKITKRGQNVTFRCDPISEHNRLYWYRQTLGQGPEFLTYFQNEAQLEKSRLLSDRFSAERPKGSFSTLEIQRTEQGDSAMYLCASSRGGNSPLHFGNGTRLTVT.

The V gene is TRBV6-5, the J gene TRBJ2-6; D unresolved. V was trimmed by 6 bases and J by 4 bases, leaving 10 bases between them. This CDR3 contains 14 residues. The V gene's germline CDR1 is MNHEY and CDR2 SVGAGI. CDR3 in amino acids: CASSPMGGANVLTF. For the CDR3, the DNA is TGTGCCAGCAGCCCGATGGGAGGGGCCAACGTCCTGACTTTC.

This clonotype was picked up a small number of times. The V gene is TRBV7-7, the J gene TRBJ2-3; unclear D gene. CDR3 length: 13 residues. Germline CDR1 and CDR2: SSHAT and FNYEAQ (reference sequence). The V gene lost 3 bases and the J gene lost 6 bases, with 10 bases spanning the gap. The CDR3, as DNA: TGTGCCAGCAGCTTCGGACGCGTCGATACGCAGTATTTT. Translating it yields CASSFGRVDTQYF.

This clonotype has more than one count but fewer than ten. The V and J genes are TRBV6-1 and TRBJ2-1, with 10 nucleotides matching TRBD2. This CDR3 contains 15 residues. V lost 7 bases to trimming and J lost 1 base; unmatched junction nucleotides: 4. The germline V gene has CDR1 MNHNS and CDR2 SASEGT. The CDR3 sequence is CASTLAGVSYNEQFF. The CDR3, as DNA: TGTGCCAGCACCCTAGCGGGAGTTTCCTACAATGAGCAGTTCTTC.

Here the CDR3 DNA reads TGTGCCAGCAGCTTTGGGGGCGCGCGGGACACTGAAGCTTTCTTT. Encoded protein: CASSFGGARDTEAFF. V is TRBV11-2 and J is TRBJ1-1; D is perhaps TRBD1 (6 bases). The germline CDR1 and CDR2 sequences are SGHAT and FQNNGV. The CDR3 sequence is 15 residues long. V was shortened by 3 bases and J by 3 bases, with 14 bases between the two germline ends.

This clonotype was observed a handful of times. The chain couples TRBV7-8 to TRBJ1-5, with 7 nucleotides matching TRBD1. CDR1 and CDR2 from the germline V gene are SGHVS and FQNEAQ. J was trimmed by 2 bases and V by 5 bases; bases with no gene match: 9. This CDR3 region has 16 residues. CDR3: CASSLEATGGNQPQHF. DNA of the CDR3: TGTGCCAGCAGCCTCGAAGCTACAGGGGGCAATCAGCCCCAGCATTTT.

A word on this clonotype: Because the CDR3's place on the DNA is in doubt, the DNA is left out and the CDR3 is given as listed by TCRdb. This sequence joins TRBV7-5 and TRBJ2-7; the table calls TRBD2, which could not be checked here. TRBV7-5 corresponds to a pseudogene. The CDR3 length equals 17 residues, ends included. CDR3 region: CISVSEAIERDSYEQYF.

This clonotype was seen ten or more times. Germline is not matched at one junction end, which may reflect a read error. The CDR3 reads CASSQVIRQGQPQDF. In DNA form, the CDR3 reads TGTGCCAGCAGCCAAGTTATCCGACAGGGCCAACCCCAAGATTTT. The gene calls are TRBV3-1 and TRBJ2-3, with 7 bases fitting TRBD1. Looked up from germline, CDR1 is LGHDT and CDR2 is YNNKEL (reference sequence). The CDR3 extends over 15 amino acids.

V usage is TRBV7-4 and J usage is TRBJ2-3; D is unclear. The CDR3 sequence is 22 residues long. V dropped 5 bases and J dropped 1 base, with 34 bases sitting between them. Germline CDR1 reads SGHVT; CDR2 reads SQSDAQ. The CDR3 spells CASSQPRWINPIWATCTDTQYF. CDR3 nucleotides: TGTGCCAGCAGCCAACCCAGGTGGATTAACCCAATCTGGGCAACATGCACAGATACGCAGTATTTT.

The CDR3 protein is CASSLAGDGNEKLFF. The CDR3 DNA follows: TGCGCCAGCAGCTTGGCCGGGGACGGTAATGAAAAACTGTTTTTT. The chain joins TRBV5-1 to TRBJ1-4, with a tentative D call TRBD1 (5 bases). CDR3 length: 15 amino acids. Germline CDR1 reads SGHRS; CDR2 reads YFSETQ. V lost 0 bases, J lost 4 bases, and 10 bases lay in between.

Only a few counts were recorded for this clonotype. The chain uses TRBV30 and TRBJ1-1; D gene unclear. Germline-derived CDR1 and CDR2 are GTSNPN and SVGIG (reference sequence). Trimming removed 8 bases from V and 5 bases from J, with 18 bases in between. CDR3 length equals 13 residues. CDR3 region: CAREEYRATEAFF. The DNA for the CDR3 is TGTGCCCGGGAGGAGTACAGAGCAACTGAAGCTTTCTTT.

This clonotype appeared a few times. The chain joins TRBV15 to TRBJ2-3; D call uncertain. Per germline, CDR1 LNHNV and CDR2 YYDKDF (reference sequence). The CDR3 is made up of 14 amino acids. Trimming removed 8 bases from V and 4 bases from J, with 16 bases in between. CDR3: CATGEKGSPDTQYF. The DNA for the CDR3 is TGTGCCACCGGAGAAAAGGGCTCCCCAGATACGCAGTATTTT.

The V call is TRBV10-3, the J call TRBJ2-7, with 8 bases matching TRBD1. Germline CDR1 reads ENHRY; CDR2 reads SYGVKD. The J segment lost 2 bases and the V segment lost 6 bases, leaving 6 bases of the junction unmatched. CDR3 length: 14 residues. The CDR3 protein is CAISRGLGPYEQYF. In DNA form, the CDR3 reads TGTGCCATCAGCAGGGGGCTCGGGCCCTACGAGCAGTACTTC.

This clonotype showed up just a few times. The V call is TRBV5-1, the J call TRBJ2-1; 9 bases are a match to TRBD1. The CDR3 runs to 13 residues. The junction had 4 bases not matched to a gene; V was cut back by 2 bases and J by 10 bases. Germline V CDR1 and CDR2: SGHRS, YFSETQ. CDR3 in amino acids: CASSFMGQGEQFF. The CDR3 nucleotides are TGCGCCAGCAGCTTCATGGGACAGGGAGAGCAGTTCTTC.

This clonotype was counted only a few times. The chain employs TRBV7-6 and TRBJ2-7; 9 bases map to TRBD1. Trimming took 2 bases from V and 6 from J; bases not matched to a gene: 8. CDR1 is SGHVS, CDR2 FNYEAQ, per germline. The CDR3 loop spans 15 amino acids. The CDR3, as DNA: TGTGCCAGCAGCTTATCACAGGGGGCAATCGGCGAGCAGTACTTC. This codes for CASSLSQGAIGEQYF.

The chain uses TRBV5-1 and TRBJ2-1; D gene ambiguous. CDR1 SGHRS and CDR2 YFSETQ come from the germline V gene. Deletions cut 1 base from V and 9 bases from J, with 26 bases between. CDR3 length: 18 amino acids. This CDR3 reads CASSLSSGRTRTWSEQFF. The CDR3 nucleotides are TGCGCCAGCAGCTTGTCCTCCGGGCGGACCAGGACGTGGAGTGAGCAGTTCTTC.

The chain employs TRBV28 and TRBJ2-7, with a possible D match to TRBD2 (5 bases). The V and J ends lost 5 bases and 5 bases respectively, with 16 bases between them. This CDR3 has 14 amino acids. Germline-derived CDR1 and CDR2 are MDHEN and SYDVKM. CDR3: CASSRSGPLNEQYF. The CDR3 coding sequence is TGTGCCAGCAGTCGAAGCGGACCTCTCAACGAGCAGTACTTC.

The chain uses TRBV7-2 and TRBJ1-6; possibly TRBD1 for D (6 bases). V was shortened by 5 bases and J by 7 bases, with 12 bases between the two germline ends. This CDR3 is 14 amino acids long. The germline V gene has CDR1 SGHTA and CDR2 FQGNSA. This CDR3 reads CASSHWTENSPLHF. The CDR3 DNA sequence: TGTGCCAGCAGCCACTGGACAGAAAATTCACCCCTCCACTTT.

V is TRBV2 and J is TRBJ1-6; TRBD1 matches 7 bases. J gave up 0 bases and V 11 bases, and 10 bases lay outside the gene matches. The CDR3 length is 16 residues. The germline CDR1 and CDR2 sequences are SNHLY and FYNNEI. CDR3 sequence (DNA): TGTGCCTCCGACCCACAGGGGAGCTCCTATAATTCACCCCTCCACTTT. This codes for CASDPQGSSYNSPLHF.

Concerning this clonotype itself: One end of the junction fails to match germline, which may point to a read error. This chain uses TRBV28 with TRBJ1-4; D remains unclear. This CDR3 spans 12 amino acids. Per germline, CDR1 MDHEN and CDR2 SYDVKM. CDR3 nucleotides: TGTACCAGCTCGATTACAAGTGAAAAACTGTTTTTT. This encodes CTSSITSEKLFF.

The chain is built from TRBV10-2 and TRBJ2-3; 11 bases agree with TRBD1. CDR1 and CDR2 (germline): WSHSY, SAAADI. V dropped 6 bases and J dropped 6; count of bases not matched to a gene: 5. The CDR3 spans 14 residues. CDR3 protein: CASRDRGLGDTQYF. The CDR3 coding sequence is TGCGCCAGCAGGGACAGGGGGCTCGGGGATACGCAGTATTTT.

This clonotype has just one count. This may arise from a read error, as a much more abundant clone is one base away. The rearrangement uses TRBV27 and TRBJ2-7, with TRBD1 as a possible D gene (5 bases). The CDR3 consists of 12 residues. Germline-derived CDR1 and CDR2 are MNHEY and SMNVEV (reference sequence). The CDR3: CAGRTGPHEQYF. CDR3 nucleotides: TGTGCCGGCAGAACAGGCCCCCACGAGCAGTACTTC.

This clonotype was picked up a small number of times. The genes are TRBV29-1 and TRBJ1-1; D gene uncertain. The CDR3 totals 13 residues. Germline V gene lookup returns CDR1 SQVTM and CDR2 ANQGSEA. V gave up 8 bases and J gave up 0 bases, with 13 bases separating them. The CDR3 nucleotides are TGCAGCACCAAAAAAGGGATGAACACTGAAGCTTTCTTT. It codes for CSTKKGMNTEAFF.

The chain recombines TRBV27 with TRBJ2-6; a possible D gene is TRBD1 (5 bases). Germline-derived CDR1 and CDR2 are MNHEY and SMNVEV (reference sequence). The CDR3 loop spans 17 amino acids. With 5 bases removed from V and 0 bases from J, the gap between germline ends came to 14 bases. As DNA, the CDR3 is TGTGCCAGCAGTACCCGACAGCCTAGCTCTGGGGCCAACGTCCTGACTTTC. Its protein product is CASSTRQPSSGANVLTF.

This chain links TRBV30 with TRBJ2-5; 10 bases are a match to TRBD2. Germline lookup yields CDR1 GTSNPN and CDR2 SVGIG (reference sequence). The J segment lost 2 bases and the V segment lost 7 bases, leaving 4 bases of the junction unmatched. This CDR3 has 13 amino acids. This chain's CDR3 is CAYLAGVQETQYF. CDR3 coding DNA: TGTGCCTATCTAGCGGGAGTACAAGAGACCCAGTACTTC. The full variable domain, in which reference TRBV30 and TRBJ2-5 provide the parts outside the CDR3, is SQTIHQWPATLVQPVGSPLSLECTVEGTSNPNLYWYRQAAGRGLQLLFYSVGIGQISSEVPQNLSASRPQDRQFILSSKKLLLSDSGFYLCAYLAGVQETQYFGPGTRLLVL.

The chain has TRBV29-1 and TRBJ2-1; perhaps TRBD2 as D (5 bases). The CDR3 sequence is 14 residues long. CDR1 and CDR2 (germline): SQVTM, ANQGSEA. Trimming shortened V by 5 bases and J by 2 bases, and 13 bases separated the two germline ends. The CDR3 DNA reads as TGCAGCGTTTCGACTACCCAGCCCTACAATGAGCAGTTCTTC. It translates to CSVSTTQPYNEQFF.

CDR3 DNA sequence: TGTGCCAGCACCCTACGACTAGCGGGAGGATCCTCCTCTGGGGCCAACGTCCTGACTTTC. Translated, it gives CASTLRLAGGSSSGANVLTF. This sequence joins TRBV11-2 and TRBJ2-6; 13 bases are a match to TRBD2. Looked up from germline, CDR1 is SGHAT and CDR2 is FQNNGV. V dropped 7 bases and J dropped 0; count of bases not matched to a gene: 12. The CDR3 is 20 residues long.

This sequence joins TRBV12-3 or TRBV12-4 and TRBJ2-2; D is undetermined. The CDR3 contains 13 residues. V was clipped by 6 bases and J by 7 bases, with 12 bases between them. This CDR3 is CASSYTRGGELFF. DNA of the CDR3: TGTGCCAGCAGCTACACCCGAGGCGGGGAGCTGTTTTTT.